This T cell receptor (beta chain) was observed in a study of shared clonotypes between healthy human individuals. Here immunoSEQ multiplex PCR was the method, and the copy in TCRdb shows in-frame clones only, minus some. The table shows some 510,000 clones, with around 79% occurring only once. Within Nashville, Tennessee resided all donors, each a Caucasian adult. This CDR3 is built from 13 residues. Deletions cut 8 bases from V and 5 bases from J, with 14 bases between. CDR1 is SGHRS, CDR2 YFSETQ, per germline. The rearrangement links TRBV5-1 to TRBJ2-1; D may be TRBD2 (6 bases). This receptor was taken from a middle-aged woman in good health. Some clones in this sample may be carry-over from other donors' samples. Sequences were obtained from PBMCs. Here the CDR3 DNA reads TGCGCCAGTAGGGGAGGAGGGGACAATGAGCAGTTCTTC. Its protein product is CASRGGGDNEQFF.